This T cell receptor beta chain was obtained from a study of blood T cell repertoires in COVID-19. The CDR3 runs to 15 residues. V was clipped by 2 bases and J by 3 bases, with 13 bases between them. CDR1 is MNHEY and CDR2 is SVGAGI in the germline V gene. The method was immunoSEQ multiplex PCR; TCRdb's version includes in-frame clones alone and lacks a portion of them. The repertoire holds around 300,000 clones, over 75% seen once, with 1% in the top ten. This TCR was recovered from a woman in her twenties or thirties who had recovered from COVID-19. The V call is TRBV6-5, the J call TRBJ1-2, with a possible D match to TRBD1 (6 bases). Sequenced input: PBMCs or T cells enriched from blood (not recorded which). CDR3 sequence: CASSYMHREDYGYTF. The CDR3 DNA follows: TGTGCCAGCAGTTACATGCACAGGGAAGACTATGGCTACACCTTC.